This T cell receptor (beta chain) comes out of a study of blood T cell repertoires in COVID-19. Across the whole study: Spain, Italy and the United States supplied samples that represented acute and convalescent COVID-19. Sample material is recorded as cDNA or gDNA derived from T cells, B-cell-depleted T cells, or PBMCs.

Germline V gene lookup returns CDR1 MNHNY and CDR2 SVGAGI (reference sequence). V shed 2 bases and J 4 bases; nucleotides not matched to a gene: 7. This CDR3 is built from 15 residues. Per the authors' pipeline: Amplification of reference gene primers provided the estimated nucleated cell counts. Data came from immunoSEQ multiplex PCR; TCRdb stores just in-frame clones and leaves some out. V and J calls and clone size follow that table, whereas D and trimming were derived from the DNA. The sample lists around 250,000 clones, 82% occurring once. Sequenced sample: peripheral blood. The V and J genes are TRBV6-6 and TRBJ2-5; 7 nucleotides align to TRBD1. The receptor comes from a woman of 80 years or more with acute or convalescent COVID-19. CDR3 bases: TGTGCCAGCAGTTACCCCGCGACAGGGCCAGAGACCCAGTACTTC. It encodes CASSYPATGPETQYF.